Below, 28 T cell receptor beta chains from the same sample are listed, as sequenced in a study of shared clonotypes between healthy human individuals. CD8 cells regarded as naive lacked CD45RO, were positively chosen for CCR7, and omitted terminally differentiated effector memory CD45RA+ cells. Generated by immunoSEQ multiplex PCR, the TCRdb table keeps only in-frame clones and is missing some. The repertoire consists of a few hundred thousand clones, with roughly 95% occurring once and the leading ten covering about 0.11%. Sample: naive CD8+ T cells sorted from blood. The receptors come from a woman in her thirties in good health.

CDR3 in DNA: TGTGCCAGCAGAGCTCAAGGAGGGAATACCTACGAGCAGTACTTC. Protein sequence: CASRAQGGNTYEQYF. The V gene is TRBV28, the J gene TRBJ2-7, with D possibly being TRBD2 (6 bases). The CDR3 length is 15 residues. CDR1 is MDHEN, CDR2 SYDVKM, per germline. With 6 bases removed from V and 2 bases from J, the gap between germline ends came to 17 bases.

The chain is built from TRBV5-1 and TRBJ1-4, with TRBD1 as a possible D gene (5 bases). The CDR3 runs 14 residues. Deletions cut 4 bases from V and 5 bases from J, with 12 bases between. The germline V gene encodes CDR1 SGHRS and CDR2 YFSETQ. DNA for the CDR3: TGCGCCAGCAGCAAGACAGATGAAAATGAAAAACTGTTTTTT. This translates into CASSKTDENEKLFF.

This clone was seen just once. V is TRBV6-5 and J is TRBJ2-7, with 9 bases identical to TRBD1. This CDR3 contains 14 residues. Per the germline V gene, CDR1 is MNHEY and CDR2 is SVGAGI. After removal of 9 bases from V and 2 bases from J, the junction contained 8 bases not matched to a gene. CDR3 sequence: CARDDRGATYEQYF. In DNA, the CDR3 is TGTGCCAGGGACGACAGGGGGGCCACCTACGAGCAGTACTTC.

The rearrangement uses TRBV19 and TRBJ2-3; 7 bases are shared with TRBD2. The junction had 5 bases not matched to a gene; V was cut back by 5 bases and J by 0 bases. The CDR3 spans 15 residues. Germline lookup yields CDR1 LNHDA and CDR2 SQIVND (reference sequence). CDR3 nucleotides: TGTGCCAGTAGTTTTAATAGCGGGAGCACAGATACGCAGTATTTT. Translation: CASSFNSGSTDTQYF.

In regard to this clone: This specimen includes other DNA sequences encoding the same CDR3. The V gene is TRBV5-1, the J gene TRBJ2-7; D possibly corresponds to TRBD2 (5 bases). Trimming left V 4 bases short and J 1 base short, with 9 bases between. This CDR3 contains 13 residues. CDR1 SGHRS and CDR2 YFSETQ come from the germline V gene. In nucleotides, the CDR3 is TGCGCCAGCAGCCCACGCGGGTCCTACGAGCAGTACTTC. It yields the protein CASSPRGSYEQYF.

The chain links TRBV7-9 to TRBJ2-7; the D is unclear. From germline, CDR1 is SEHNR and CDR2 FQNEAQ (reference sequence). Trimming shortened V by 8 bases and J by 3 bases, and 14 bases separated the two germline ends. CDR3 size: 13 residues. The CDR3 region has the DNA TGTGCCAGCGGCGCCGAGGTCAACTACGAGCAGTACTTC. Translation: CASGAEVNYEQYF.

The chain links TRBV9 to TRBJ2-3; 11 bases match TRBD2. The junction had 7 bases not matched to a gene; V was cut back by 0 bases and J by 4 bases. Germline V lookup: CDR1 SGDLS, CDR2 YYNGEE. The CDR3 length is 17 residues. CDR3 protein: CASSVGVTSGSSDTQYF. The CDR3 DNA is TGTGCCAGCAGCGTAGGGGTAACTAGCGGGAGTTCAGATACGCAGTATTTT.

The CDR3 reads CASSLSRESTDTQYF. The CDR3 DNA reads TGTGCCAGCAGTCTCTCGCGGGAAAGCACAGATACGCAGTATTTT. The V call is TRBV28, the J call TRBJ2-3, with D possibly TRBD2 on 6 matching bases. CDR1 MDHEN and CDR2 SYDVKM come from the germline V gene. The CDR3 runs to 15 residues. Trimming took 5 bases from V and 0 from J, leaving 12 bases between them.

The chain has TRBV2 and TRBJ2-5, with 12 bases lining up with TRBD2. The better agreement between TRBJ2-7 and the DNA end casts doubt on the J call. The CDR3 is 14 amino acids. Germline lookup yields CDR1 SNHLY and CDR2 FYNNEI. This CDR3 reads CASSLAGGPGEQYF. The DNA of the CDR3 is TGTGCCAGCAGCCTAGCGGGAGGGCCTGGCGAGCAGTACTTC.

CDR3 bases: TGTGCCAGCAGCTTAGATTCCCGGGGGGTCGAGCAGTACTTC. It translates to CASSLDSRGVEQYF. The chain joins TRBV7-9 to TRBJ2-7; TRBD2 matches at 7 bases. The CDR3 totals 14 residues. Losses at the gene ends were 1 base for V and 6 bases for J; bases not matched to a gene: 6. Germline V gene sequence: CDR1 SEHNR, CDR2 FQNEAQ (reference sequence).

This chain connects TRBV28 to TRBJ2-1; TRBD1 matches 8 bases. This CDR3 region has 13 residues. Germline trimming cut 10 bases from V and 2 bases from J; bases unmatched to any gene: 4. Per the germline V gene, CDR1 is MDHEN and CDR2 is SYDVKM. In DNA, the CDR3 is TGTGCCACCTACAGGGGGGCCTACAATGAGCAGTTCTTC. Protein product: CATYRGAYNEQFF.

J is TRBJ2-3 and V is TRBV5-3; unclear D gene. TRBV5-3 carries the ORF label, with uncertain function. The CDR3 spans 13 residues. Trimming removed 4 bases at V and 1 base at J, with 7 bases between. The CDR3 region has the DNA TGTGCCAGAAGCGCGGACCGCACAGATACGCAGTATTTT. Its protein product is CARSADRTDTQYF.

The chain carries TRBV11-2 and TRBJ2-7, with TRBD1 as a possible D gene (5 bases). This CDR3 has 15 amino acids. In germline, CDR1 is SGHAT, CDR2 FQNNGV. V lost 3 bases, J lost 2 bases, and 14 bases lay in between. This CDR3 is CASSLFSDKTYEQYF. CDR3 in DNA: TGTGCCAGCAGCTTGTTTTCGGACAAAACCTACGAGCAGTACTTC.

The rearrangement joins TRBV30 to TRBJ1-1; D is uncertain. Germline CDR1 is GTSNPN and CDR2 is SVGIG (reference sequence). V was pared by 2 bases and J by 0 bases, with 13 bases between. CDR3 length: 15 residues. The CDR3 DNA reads TGTGCCTGGAGTTCACCAGTACAATTGAACACTGAAGCTTTCTTT. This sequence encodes CAWSSPVQLNTEAFF. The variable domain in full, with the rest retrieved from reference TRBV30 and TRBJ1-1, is SQTIHQWPATLVQPVGSPLSLECTVEGTSNPNLYWYRQAAGRGLQLLFYSVGIGQISSEVPQNLSASRPQDRQFILSSKKLLLSDSGFYLCAWSSPVQLNTEAFFGQGTRLTVV.

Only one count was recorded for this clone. CDR3 protein: CASSFLDGTGISEAFF. CDR3 sequence (DNA): TGTGCCAGCAGCTTCCTTGACGGGACAGGAATTTCTGAAGCTTTCTTT. This chain connects TRBV11-2 to TRBJ1-1, with 8 bases lining up with TRBD1. The J segment lost 6 bases and the V segment lost 3 bases, leaving 12 bases of the junction unmatched. The CDR3 extends over 16 amino acids. CDR1 SGHAT and CDR2 FQNNGV come from the germline V gene.

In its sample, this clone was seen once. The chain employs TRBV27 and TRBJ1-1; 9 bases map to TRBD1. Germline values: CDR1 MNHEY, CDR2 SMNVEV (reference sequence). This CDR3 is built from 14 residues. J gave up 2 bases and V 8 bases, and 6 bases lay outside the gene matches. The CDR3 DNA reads TGTGCCAGCGGAGACAGGGGGATCAACACTGAAGCTTTCTTT. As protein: CASGDRGINTEAFF.

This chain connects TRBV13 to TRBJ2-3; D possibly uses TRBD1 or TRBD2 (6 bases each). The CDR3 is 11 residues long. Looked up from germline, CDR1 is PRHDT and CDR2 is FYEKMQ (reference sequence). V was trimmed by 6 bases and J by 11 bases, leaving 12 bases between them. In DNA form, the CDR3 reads TGTGCCAGCAGTTCGGAGGGGGTGCAGTATTTT. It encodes CASSSEGVQYF.

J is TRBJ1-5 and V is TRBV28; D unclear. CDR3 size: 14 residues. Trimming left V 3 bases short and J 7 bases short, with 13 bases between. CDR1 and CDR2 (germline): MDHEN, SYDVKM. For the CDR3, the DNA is TGTGCCAGCAGTTTGAGCCCGCGGGTACAGCCCCAGCATTTT. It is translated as CASSLSPRVQPQHF.

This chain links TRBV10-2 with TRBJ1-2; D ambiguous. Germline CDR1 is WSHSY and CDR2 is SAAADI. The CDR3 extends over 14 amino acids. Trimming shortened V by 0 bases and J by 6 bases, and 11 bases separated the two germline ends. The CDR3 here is CASSESTLGDGYTF. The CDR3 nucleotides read TGCGCCAGCAGTGAGTCGACTCTTGGGGATGGCTACACCTTC.

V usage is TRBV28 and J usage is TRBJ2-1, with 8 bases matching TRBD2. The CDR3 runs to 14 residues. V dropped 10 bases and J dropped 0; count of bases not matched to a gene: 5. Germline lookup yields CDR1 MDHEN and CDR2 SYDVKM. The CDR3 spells CATRSGSSYNEQFF. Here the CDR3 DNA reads TGTGCCACCCGGAGCGGGAGCTCCTACAATGAGCAGTTCTTC.

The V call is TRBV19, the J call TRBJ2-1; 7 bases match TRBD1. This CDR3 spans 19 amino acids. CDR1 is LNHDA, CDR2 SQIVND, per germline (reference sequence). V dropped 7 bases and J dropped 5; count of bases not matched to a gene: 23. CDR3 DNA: TGTGCCAGTACAGGAATAGGGGGCGCCTTTGTGGAATCGGACAATGAGCAGTTCTTC. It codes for CASTGIGGAFVESDNEQFF.

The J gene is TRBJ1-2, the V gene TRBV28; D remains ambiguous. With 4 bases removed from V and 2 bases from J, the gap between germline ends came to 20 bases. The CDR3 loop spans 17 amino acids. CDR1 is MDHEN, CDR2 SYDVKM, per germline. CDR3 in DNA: TGTGCCAGCAGTTCTACCCCCGACCGATTTCCGAACTATGGCTACACCTTC. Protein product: CASSSTPDRFPNYGYTF.

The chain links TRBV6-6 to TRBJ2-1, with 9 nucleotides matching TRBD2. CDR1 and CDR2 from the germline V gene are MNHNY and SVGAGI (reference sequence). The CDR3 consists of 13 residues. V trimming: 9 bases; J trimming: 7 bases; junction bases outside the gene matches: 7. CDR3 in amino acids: CASVSGRWNEQFF. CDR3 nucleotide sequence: TGTGCCAGTGTTAGCGGGAGATGGAATGAGCAGTTCTTC.

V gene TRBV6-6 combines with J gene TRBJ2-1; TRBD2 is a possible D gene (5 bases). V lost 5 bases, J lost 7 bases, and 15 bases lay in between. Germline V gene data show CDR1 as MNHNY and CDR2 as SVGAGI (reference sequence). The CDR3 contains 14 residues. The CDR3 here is CASSQPLSGNEQFF. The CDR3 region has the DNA TGTGCCAGCAGTCAACCCCTGTCGGGGAATGAGCAGTTCTTC.

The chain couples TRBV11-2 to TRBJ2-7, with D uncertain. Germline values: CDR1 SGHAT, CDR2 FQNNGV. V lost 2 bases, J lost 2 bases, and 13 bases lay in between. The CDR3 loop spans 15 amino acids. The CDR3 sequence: CASSLSYASAYEQYF. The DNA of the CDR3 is TGTGCCAGCAGCTTATCTTACGCTTCTGCCTACGAGCAGTACTTC. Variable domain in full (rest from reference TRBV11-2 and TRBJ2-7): EAGVAQSPRYKIIEKRQSVAFWCNPISGHATLYWYQQILGQGPKLLIQFQNNGVVDDSQLPKDRFSAERLKGVDSTLKIQPAKLEDSAVYLCASSLSYASAYEQYFGPGTRLTVT.

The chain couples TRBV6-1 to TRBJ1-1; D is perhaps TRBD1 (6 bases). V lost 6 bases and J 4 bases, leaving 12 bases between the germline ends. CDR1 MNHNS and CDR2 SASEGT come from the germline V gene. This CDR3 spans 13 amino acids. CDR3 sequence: CASRVVGATEAFF. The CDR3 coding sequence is TGTGCCAGCAGAGTCGTGGGGGCCACTGAAGCTTTCTTT.

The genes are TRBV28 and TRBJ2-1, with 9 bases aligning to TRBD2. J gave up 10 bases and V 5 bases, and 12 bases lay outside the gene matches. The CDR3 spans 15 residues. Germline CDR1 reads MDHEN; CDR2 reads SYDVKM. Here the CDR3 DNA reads TGTGCCAGCAGTACCGGGACTAGCCGGTTCGTGGAGCAGTTCTTC. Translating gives CASSTGTSRFVEQFF.

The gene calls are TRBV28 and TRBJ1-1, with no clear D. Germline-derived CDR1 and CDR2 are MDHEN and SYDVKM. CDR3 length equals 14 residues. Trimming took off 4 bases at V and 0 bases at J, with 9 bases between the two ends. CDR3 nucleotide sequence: TGTGCCAGCAGTTGGGGTTACTTGAACACTGAAGCTTTCTTT. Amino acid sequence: CASSWGYLNTEAFF.